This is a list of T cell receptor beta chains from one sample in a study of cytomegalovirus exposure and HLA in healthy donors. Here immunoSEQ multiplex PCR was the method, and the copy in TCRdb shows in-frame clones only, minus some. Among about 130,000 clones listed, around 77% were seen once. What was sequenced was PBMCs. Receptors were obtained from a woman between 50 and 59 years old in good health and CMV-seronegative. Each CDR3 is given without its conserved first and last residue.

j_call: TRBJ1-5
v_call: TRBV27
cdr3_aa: ASSPLQGYGQPQH

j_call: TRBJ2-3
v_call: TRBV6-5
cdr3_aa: ASKVQITDTQY

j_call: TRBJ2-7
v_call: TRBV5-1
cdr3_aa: ASSLNGQSSYEQY

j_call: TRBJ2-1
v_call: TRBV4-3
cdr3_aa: ASSTLAQQGAGEQF

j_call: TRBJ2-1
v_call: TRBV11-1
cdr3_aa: ASSLMGVDSGNEQF

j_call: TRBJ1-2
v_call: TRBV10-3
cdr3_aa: AISAVQGANYGYT

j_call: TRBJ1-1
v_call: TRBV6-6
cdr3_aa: ASRDRGGLTEAF

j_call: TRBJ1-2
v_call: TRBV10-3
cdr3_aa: AISEYRGKGYP

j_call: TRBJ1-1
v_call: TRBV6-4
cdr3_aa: ASSAPTTGTANTEAF

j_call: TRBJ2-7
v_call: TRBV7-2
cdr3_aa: ASSLGGTYEQY

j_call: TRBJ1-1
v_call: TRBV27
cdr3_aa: ASRGGGRNTEAF

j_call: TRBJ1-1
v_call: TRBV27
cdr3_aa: ASSTITTGMNTEAF

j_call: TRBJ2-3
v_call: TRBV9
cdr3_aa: ASSVYPAGVGTDTQY

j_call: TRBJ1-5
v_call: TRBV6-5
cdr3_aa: ASQEGGNQPQH

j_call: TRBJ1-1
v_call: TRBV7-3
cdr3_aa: ASSLTGTPTEAF

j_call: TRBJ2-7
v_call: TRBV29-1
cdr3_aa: SVVLGAAYEQY

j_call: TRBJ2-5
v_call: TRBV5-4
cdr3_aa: ASSLLAGEETQY

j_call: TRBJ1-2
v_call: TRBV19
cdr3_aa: ASSERDRIGYT

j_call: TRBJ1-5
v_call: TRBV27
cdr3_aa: ASGRQEDQPQH

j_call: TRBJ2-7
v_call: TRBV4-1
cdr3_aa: ASSQAVTGKYEQY

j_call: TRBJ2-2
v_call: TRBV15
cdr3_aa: AAGQGGLNTGELF

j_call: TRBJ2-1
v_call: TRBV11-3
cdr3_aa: ASSTSGSAYNEQF

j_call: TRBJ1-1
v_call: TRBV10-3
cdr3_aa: AISLDRGKLGTEAF

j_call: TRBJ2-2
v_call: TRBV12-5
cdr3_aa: ASGLDITGELF

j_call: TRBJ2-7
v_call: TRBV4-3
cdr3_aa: ASSLNRETHEQY

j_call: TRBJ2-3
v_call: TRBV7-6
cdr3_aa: ASSLGGRAWTSTDTQY

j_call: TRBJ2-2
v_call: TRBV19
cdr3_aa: ASRLAGNTGELF

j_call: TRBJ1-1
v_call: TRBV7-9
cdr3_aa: ASSLPGGEEAF

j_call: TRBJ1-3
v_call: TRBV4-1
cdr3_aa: ASSQRDRGLDTIY

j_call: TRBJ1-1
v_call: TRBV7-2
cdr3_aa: ASSRDTLMNTEAF

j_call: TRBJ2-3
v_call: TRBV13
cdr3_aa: ASSLESRTASPDTQY

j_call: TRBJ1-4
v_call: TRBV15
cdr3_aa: ATSSYRVDREKLF

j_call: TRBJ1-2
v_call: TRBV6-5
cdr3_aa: ASSLTGPDGYT

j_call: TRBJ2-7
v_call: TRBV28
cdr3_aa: ASSTNLGYEQY

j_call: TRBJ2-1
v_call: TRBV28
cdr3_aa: ASSSNTPNQGRYYNEQF